Below, 30 T cell receptor beta chains from the same sample are listed, as sequenced in a study of molecular identifiers for immune sequencing clone quantification. MiXCR was run by TCRdb on the PCR reads, yielding one entry per CDR3 protein. The data hold more than 300,000 distinct CDR3 sequences, with about a fifth observed a single time. Sample: naive CD8+ T cells from blood, with Jurkat cell RNA spiked in. Specified subset: FACS-sorted CD8+CD4-CCR7+CD45RA+ naive T cells. The receptors stem from a human donor in good health. Some libraries in this study had Jurkat cell RNA spiked in.

In this sample, this clonotype turned up many times. This chain links TRBV7-6 with TRBJ2-7; 7 bases match TRBD1. CDR1 and CDR2 from the germline V gene are SGHVS and FNYEAQ. The CDR3 spans 15 residues. The ends lost 5 bases at V and 3 bases at J; junction bases unmatched: 10. In DNA form, the CDR3 reads TGTGCCAGCAGCCCCGGTGGGGGACAGATCTACGAGCAGTACTTC. It is translated as CASSPGGGQIYEQYF.

Concerning this clonotype itself: This may arise from a read error, as a much more abundant clone is one base away. CDR3 nucleotides: TGTGCCTGGAGTGTACACGGCGCTGAAGCTTTCTTT. Its translation: CAWSVHGAEAFF. The chain carries TRBV30 and TRBJ1-1; D is uncertain. The length of the CDR3 is 12 residues. V was pared by 0 bases and J by 6 bases, with 8 bases between. Germline lookup yields CDR1 GTSNPN and CDR2 SVGIG (reference sequence).

This clonotype has ten or more counts. The chain employs TRBV4-3 and TRBJ2-3, with unresolved D. V was cut by 0 bases and J by 0 bases, with 7 bases left in between. CDR3 length equals 15 residues. Looked up from germline, CDR1 is LGHNA and CDR2 is YSLEER. The CDR3: CASSQDVSSTDTQYF. CDR3 in DNA: TGCGCCAGCAGCCAAGATGTCAGTAGCACAGATACGCAGTATTTT.

Ten or more counts support this clonotype. The J gene is TRBJ2-7, the V gene TRBV11-2; a weak D match, TRBD1 (6 bases). Germline-derived CDR1 and CDR2 are SGHAT and FQNNGV. The CDR3 is 14 residues long. The V gene lost 4 bases and the J gene lost 0 bases, with 10 bases spanning the gap. The CDR3 loop reads CASSSQDSSYEQYF. The CDR3 DNA is TGTGCCAGCAGCTCACAGGACAGCTCCTACGAGCAGTACTTC.

This clonotype has more than one count but fewer than ten. The genes are TRBV6-2 or TRBV6-3 and TRBJ2-5; 8 positions agree with TRBD2. This CDR3 region has 19 residues. CDR1 is MNHEY and CDR2 is SVGEGT in the germline V gene. V was clipped by 0 bases and J by 0 bases; unmatched bases: 12. The chain's CDR3 is CASSYSRELADGYQETQYF. The CDR3 DNA reads as TGTGCCAGCAGTTACTCAAGGGAACTAGCGGACGGGTACCAAGAGACCCAGTACTTC.

Concerning this clonotype itself: This may come from a read error, since a much larger clone is one base off. V and J are TRBV13 and TRBJ2-3; D perhaps matches TRBD2 (7 bases). The V gene's germline CDR1 is PRHDT and CDR2 FYEKMQ (reference sequence). This CDR3 has 16 residues. The CDR3 loop reads CASSLVGGRATGTQYF. For the CDR3, the DNA is TGTGCCAGCAGCTTAGTGGGGGGGCGGGCCACAGGTACGCAGTATTTT.

This clonotype was seen at least ten times. The gene calls are TRBV20-1 and TRBJ2-7; D is uncertain. V lost 4 bases and J lost 2, with 12 bases in between. CDR1 is DFQATT and CDR2 is SNEGSKA in the germline V gene (reference sequence). This CDR3 region has 13 residues. The CDR3 spells CSAIGPKAYEQYF. CDR3 DNA: TGCAGTGCTATCGGACCGAAGGCCTACGAGCAGTACTTC.

This clonotype was detected many times. The chain is built from TRBV28 and TRBJ2-3, with D possibly matching TRBD2 (5 bases). The V end lost 5 bases, the J end lost 5 bases, and 8 bases lay between the germline ends. Germline V gene lookup returns CDR1 MDHEN and CDR2 SYDVKM. The CDR3 is 12 residues long. CDR3 region: CASSIRGDTQYF. The DNA of the CDR3 is TGTGCCAGCAGTATCCGGGGAGATACGCAGTATTTT. Full variable domain (outside the CDR3, taken from reference TRBV28 and TRBJ2-3): DVKVTQSSRYLVKRTGEKVFLECVQDMDHENMFWYRQDPGLGLRLIYFSYDVKMKEKGDIPEGYSVSREKKERFSLILESASTNQTSMYLCASSIRGDTQYFGPGTRLTVL.

This clonotype has at least ten counts. The chain carries TRBV30 and TRBJ2-1; D unclear. V gave up 4 bases and J gave up 6 bases, with 10 bases separating them. Germline CDR1 and CDR2: GTSNPN and SVGIG (reference sequence). This CDR3 comprises 12 residues. CDR3: CAWKGDANEQFF. DNA of the CDR3: TGTGCCTGGAAGGGCGACGCCAATGAGCAGTTCTTC.

In the case of this clonotype: A much larger clone sits a single nucleotide away, making a read error possible. V and J are TRBV7-9 and TRBJ2-7; no firm D call. Germline CDR1 SEHNR, CDR2 FQNEAQ (reference sequence). The CDR3 is 12 amino acids. The CDR3 here is CTSSTDHAEQYF. In DNA, the CDR3 is TGTACCAGCAGCACAGACCATGCAGAGCAGTACTTC.

This sequence joins TRBV5-5 and TRBJ1-4, with D unresolved. This CDR3 spans 14 amino acids. Germline V gene lookup returns CDR1 SGHKS and CDR2 YYEKEE (reference sequence). The V and J ends lost 1 base and 6 bases respectively, with 10 bases between them. The CDR3 DNA is TGTGCCAGCAGCTTGTGGGCAGGATATGAAAAACTGTTTTTT. It encodes CASSLWAGYEKLFF.

The chain uses TRBV10-3 and TRBJ2-3; 11 bases match TRBD1. The V gene end was trimmed by 6 bases and the J gene end by 5 bases; junction bases not matched to a gene: 7. Germline V gives CDR1 ENHRY, CDR2 SYGVKD. The length of the CDR3 is 15 residues. DNA for the CDR3: TGTGCCATCAGCGGACAGGGGGCGTCCGGAGATACGCAGTATTTT. It is translated as CAISGQGASGDTQYF.

This clonotype was seen at least ten times. The rearrangement joins TRBV13 to TRBJ1-1, with 8 bases identical to TRBD1. This CDR3 is built from 13 residues. The V gene end was trimmed by 5 bases and the J gene end by 4 bases; junction bases not matched to a gene: 3. CDR1 is PRHDT, CDR2 FYEKMQ, per germline (reference sequence). In DNA, the CDR3 is TGTGCCAGCAGCCATACAGGGGGCACTGAAGCTTTCTTT. It codes for CASSHTGGTEAFF.

In this sample, this clonotype turned up a few times. The chain couples TRBV9 to TRBJ1-3; the D gene is possibly TRBD1 (5 bases). The germline CDR1 and CDR2 sequences are SGDLS and YYNGEE. Trimming left V 2 bases short and J 3 bases short, with 12 bases between. The CDR3 is 15 amino acids. CDR3 amino acids: CASSVLGEYGNTIYF. The CDR3 coding sequence is TGTGCCAGCAGCGTTTTGGGGGAATATGGAAACACCATATATTTT.

This clonotype was picked up many times. J is TRBJ2-7 and V is TRBV29-1, with 9 bases fitting TRBD1. Germline-derived CDR1 and CDR2 are SQVTM and ANQGSEA. Losses at the gene ends were 3 bases for V and 4 bases for J; bases not matched to a gene: 7. The CDR3 has 14 residues. DNA for the CDR3: TGCAGCGTTGACCCCGAGGGGACAGGGTACGAGCAGTACTTC. Its protein product is CSVDPEGTGYEQYF.

A word on this clonotype: Possible read error: a much larger clone is one base away. V is TRBV7-9 and J is TRBJ2-7, with D unresolved. This CDR3 is 14 amino acids long. Per germline, CDR1 SEHNR and CDR2 FQNEAQ (reference sequence). Trimming stripped 0 bases from V and 6 bases from J, with 12 bases between. CDR3 residues: CASSLAVSAGEQYF. CDR3 DNA: TGTGCCAGCAGCTTAGCGGTGTCGGCAGGCGAGCAGTACTTC.

In its sample, this clonotype was seen many times. CDR3 sequence: CASSQVTVQGGGSPLHF. DNA of the CDR3: TGCGCCAGCAGCCAAGTGACAGTGCAGGGCGGAGGTTCACCCCTCCACTTT. The chain links TRBV4-1 to TRBJ1-6; a possible D gene is TRBD1 (5 bases). The CDR3 is 17 residues long. In germline, CDR1 is MGHRA, CDR2 YSYEKL. Trimming pared 1 base from V and 9 bases from J, leaving 19 bases between.

In its sample, this clonotype was seen a few times. The rearrangement joins TRBV4-1 to TRBJ2-7; 11 bases fit TRBD2. V gave up 4 bases and J gave up 6 bases; unmatched junction bases: 8. The CDR3 contains 15 residues. Germline values: CDR1 MGHRA, CDR2 YSYEKL. CDR3 amino acids: CASSPIASGGIEQYF. CDR3 in DNA: TGCGCCAGCAGCCCCATTGCTAGCGGGGGGATCGAGCAGTACTTC.

Details on this clonotype: This sequence may be a read error, since a much larger clone differs from it by one base. The chain couples TRBV19 to TRBJ2-7; D remains unclear. Germline V gene data show CDR1 as LNHDA and CDR2 as SQIVND (reference sequence). This CDR3 contains 13 residues. V was shortened by 4 bases and J by 0 bases, with 7 bases between the two germline ends. The CDR3 region is CASSKTVSYEQYF. CDR3 sequence (DNA): TGTGCCAGTAGTAAAACAGTCTCCTACGAGCAGTACTTC.

This chain joins TRBV6-2 or TRBV6-3 and TRBJ1-1, with D possibly being TRBD1 (5 bases). Germline CDR1 MNHEY, CDR2 SVGEGT. The length of the CDR3 is 14 residues. The V gene lost 2 bases and the J gene lost 5 bases, with 12 bases spanning the gap. CDR3 nucleotides: TGTGCCAGCAGTTACGGGGCCTTCGGTACTGAAGCTTTCTTT. Protein: CASSYGAFGTEAFF.

This clonotype has a count of ten or more. The rearrangement joins TRBV6-5 to TRBJ1-3; no clear D. Germline CDR1 and CDR2: MNHEY and SVGAGI. The CDR3 loop spans 17 amino acids. The V and J ends lost 4 bases and 0 bases respectively, with 16 bases between them. This chain's CDR3 is CASSSLGGRLSGNTIYF. The CDR3 DNA reads TGTGCCAGCAGTTCGTTGGGTGGCAGGCTCTCTGGAAACACCATATATTTT.

The sample holds many counts of this clonotype. This chain links TRBV29-1 with TRBJ2-7; the D is unclear. The CDR3 has 13 amino acids. Trimming pared 2 bases from V and 1 base from J, leaving 9 bases between. The germline CDR1 and CDR2 sequences are SQVTM and ANQGSEA. The CDR3 reads CSVENSGSYEQYF. CDR3 nucleotides: TGCAGCGTTGAAAATAGTGGGTCCTACGAGCAGTACTTC.

In this sample, this clonotype turned up many times. The chain joins TRBV28 to TRBJ2-7, with D hard to call. Germline V gives CDR1 MDHEN, CDR2 SYDVKM. V dropped 4 bases and J dropped 3 bases, with 13 bases sitting between them. The CDR3 is made up of 14 amino acids. The CDR3 sequence is CASSWEGLDYEQYF. The DNA of the CDR3 is TGTGCCAGCAGTTGGGAAGGGCTCGACTACGAGCAGTACTTC.

This chain joins TRBV27 and TRBJ2-7; 8 bases match TRBD1. V lost 7 bases and J lost 7; bases outside the gene matches: 15. Germline CDR1 reads MNHEY; CDR2 reads SMNVEV (reference sequence). This CDR3 comprises 15 residues. The CDR3 bases are TGTGCCAGCACCCGAACTCCAGGGGGCCTTGGAGAGCAGTACTTC. It is translated as CASTRTPGGLGEQYF.

This clonotype came up many times. The gene calls are TRBV2 and TRBJ2-7; tentatively, D is TRBD1 (6 bases). Trimming removed 6 bases from V and 3 bases from J, with 12 bases in between. The V gene's germline CDR1 is SNHLY and CDR2 FYNNEI. The CDR3 extends over 13 amino acids. Here the CDR3 DNA reads TGTGCCAGCAGAGGACAGTCCCTCTACGAGCAGTACTTC. This encodes CASRGQSLYEQYF.

This clonotype has just one count. A read error may be the cause here, since a much bigger clone is one base away. The V and J genes are TRBV2 and TRBJ1-2, with 10 bases identical to TRBD1. The germline gives CDR1 SNHLY, CDR2 FYNNEI. The CDR3 sequence is 15 residues long. The DNA for the CDR3 is TGTGCCAGCAGTGCCGGGACAGGGGTGGTGGATGGCCACACCTTC. Protein: CASSAGTGVVDGHTF.

This clonotype was counted many times. The chain joins TRBV2 to TRBJ2-7; 11 positions match TRBD2. Trimming removed 5 bases from V and 5 bases from J; junction bases left unmatched: 8. The germline V gene has CDR1 SNHLY and CDR2 FYNNEI. The CDR3 is 15 amino acids. In nucleotides, the CDR3 is TGTGCCAGCAGTTTTTCTAGCGGGGGGCTGCACGAGCAGTACTTC. Translation gives CASSFSSGGLHEQYF.

Worth noting for this clonotype: This clone may be a read error of a much larger clone one base away. The CDR3 carries no conserved terminal phenylalanine or tryptophan, so it likely arises from a read error. V is TRBV7-9 and J is TRBJ2-5; 15 bases are shared with TRBD2. V lost 6 bases and J lost 4; bases outside the gene matches: 12. The CDR3 totals 18 residues. CDR1 SEHNR and CDR2 FQNEAQ come from the germline V gene (reference sequence). The CDR3 here is CASRPGLAGGPLGETQYS. The CDR3 DNA follows: TGTGCCAGCAGACCCGGACTAGCGGGGGGGCCTTTGGGAGAGACCCAGTACTCC.

Regarding this clonotype: A much larger clone differs by one base, so this may be a read error. The final CDR3 position lacks the conserved phenylalanine or tryptophan, pointing to a likely read error. The chain links TRBV7-9 to TRBJ2-3, with 7 positions matching TRBD1. Germline V lookup: CDR1 SEHNR, CDR2 FQNEAQ (reference sequence). Losses at the gene ends were 5 bases for V and 0 bases for J; bases not matched to a gene: 14. This CDR3 is 18 amino acids long. CDR3 bases: TGTGCCAGCAGCCCTACAGGGGCGCCCGCACCTAGCACAGATACGCAGTATCTT. Its protein is CASSPTGAPAPSTDTQYL.

There are many counts of this clonotype. The rearrangement uses TRBV6-5 and TRBJ2-5; D gene uncertain. Germline loops: CDR1 MNHEY, CDR2 SVGAGI. V dropped 6 bases and J dropped 2 bases, with 16 bases sitting between them. This CDR3 region has 15 residues. The CDR3 spells CASSPGDPRQETQYF. The DNA for the CDR3 is TGTGCCAGCAGCCCCGGTGATCCGCGGCAAGAGACCCAGTACTTC.